The 31 T cell receptor beta chains listed next were all sequenced from one sample in a study of T cells in Graves' hyperthyroidism and ophthalmopathy. RNA transcripts were the template for amplifying TCR beta CDR3 regions. Using the HTBI primer set, a first-round RT-PCR was run on the TCR CDR3. From the multiplex PCR reads, TCRdb called clonotypes with MiXCR, one entry per CDR3 protein. The sample has some 510,000 distinct CDR3 sequences; less than 25% are singletons. Sequences were obtained from blood. These receptors came from a man younger than 35 with Graves' hyperthyroidism.

This clonotype occurred many times. V usage is TRBV6-5 and J usage is TRBJ2-7; D is unresolved. V lost 0 bases, J lost 5 bases, and 11 bases lay in between. Germline loops: CDR1 MNHEY, CDR2 SVGAGI. The CDR3 contains 14 residues. Here the CDR3 reads CASSYSKGPDEQYF. The DNA of the CDR3 is TGTGCCAGCAGTTACTCCAAAGGGCCCGACGAGCAGTACTTC.

This clonotype was detected a few times. For the CDR3, the DNA is TGTGCCAGCAGCATAGCCTCTACTAGCGGGAGCTCCGGGGAGCTGTTTTTT. It encodes CASSIASTSGSSGELFF. The rearrangement joins TRBV6-2 or TRBV6-3 to TRBJ2-2; 11 bases line up with TRBD2. CDR3 length: 17 amino acids. With V trimmed by 6 bases and J by 6 bases, 12 bases remained unmatched. From germline, CDR1 is MNHEY and CDR2 SVGEGT.

This clonotype has at least ten counts. The chain links TRBV12-3 or TRBV12-4 to TRBJ2-7, with TRBD2 matching over 7 bases. Losses at the gene ends were 5 bases for V and 2 bases for J; bases not matched to a gene: 6. This CDR3 comprises 14 residues. The CDR3 region is CASSAASGPYEQYF. The CDR3 DNA is TGTGCCAGCAGTGCCGCTAGCGGCCCCTACGAGCAGTACTTC.

This chain uses TRBV28 with TRBJ2-7, with TRBD1 matching 7 bases. CDR1 and CDR2 (germline): MDHEN, SYDVKM. The CDR3 extends over 15 amino acids. Unmatched junction bases numbered 14, after V lost 6 bases and J lost 6 bases. The CDR3: CASRPQGREFGEQYF. The CDR3 nucleotides are TGTGCCAGCAGGCCACAGGGGAGAGAATTTGGCGAGCAGTACTTC.

The CDR3 reads CASVSGGEETQYF. CDR3 DNA: TGTGCCAGCGTAAGCGGGGGGGAGGAGACCCAGTACTTC. The V call is TRBV28, the J call TRBJ2-5, with TRBD2 matching 10 bases. The CDR3 loop spans 13 amino acids. V shed 8 bases and J 5 bases; nucleotides not matched to a gene: 5. Germline values: CDR1 MDHEN, CDR2 SYDVKM.

The gene calls are TRBV30 and TRBJ2-2; D may be TRBD1 or TRBD2 (5 bases each). Germline V CDR1 and CDR2: GTSNPN, SVGIG (reference sequence). Between the trimmed V and J ends, which lost 5 bases and 2 bases, there was a span of 15 bases. CDR3 length: 15 residues. The chain's CDR3 is CAWARGPLNTGELFF. CDR3 bases: TGTGCCTGGGCTAGGGGACCGTTAAACACCGGGGAGCTGTTTTTT.

This clonotype was seen at least ten times. This rearrangement joins TRBV12-3 or TRBV12-4 to TRBJ1-2; tentatively, D is TRBD1 (5 bases). CDR3 length equals 13 residues. V dropped 5 bases and J dropped 8 bases, with 15 bases sitting between them. The CDR3, as DNA: TGTGCCAGCAGTCTCTATGGGGGACCGGGCTACACCTTC. Translation: CASSLYGGPGYTF.

The rearrangement joins TRBV5-1 to TRBJ2-7, with D possibly being TRBD1 (6 bases). CDR1 SGHRS and CDR2 YFSETQ come from the germline V gene. This CDR3 is built from 14 residues. Trimming shortened V by 5 bases and J by 5 bases, and 17 bases separated the two germline ends. The CDR3 reads CASRTVPGTHEQYF. In nucleotides, the CDR3 is TGCGCCAGCAGAACTGTCCCTGGGACACACGAGCAGTACTTC.

This clonotype was found many times. The chain couples TRBV12-3 or TRBV12-4 to TRBJ1-1, with 9 nucleotides matching TRBD1. V gave up 7 bases and J gave up 6 bases; unmatched junction bases: 3. CDR3 length: 12 residues. In nucleotides, the CDR3 is TGTGCCAGCACCAGGACAGGGGCTGAAGCTTTCTTT. This encodes CASTRTGAEAFF.

In the case of this clonotype: One end of the junction fails to match germline, which may point to a read error. The V gene is TRBV19, the J gene TRBJ2-2; no clear D. The germline gives CDR1 LNHDA, CDR2 SQIVND (reference sequence). The CDR3 spans 15 residues. The CDR3 bases are TGTGCCGGTAGTATCGGCGGCCGGAACACCGGGGAGCTGTTTTTT. Translating gives CAGSIGGRNTGELFF. Together with reference TRBV19 and TRBJ2-2, the CDR3 gives the full variable domain: DGGITQSPKYLFRKEGQNVTLSCEQNLNHDAMYWYRQDPGQGLRLIYYSQIVNDFQKGDIAEGYSVSREKKESFPLTVTSAQKNPTAFYLCAGSIGGRNTGELFFGEGSRLTVL.

This clonotype was detected many times. The chain joins TRBV6-1 to TRBJ1-1, with a tentative D call TRBD1 (5 bases). The CDR3 totals 14 residues. V gave up 6 bases and J gave up 1 base, with 12 bases separating them. Germline V lookup: CDR1 MNHNS, CDR2 SASEGT. Written as DNA, the CDR3 is TGTGCCAGCAGATTGACAGAGTCGAACACTGAAGCTTTCTTT. Translation: CASRLTESNTEAFF.

There are a few counts of this clonotype. This chain joins TRBV14 and TRBJ2-4, with D perhaps TRBD2 (5 bases). Germline CDR1 is SGHDN and CDR2 is FVKESK. The CDR3 length is 19 residues. V lost 1 base and J lost 9, with 28 bases in between. This chain's CDR3 is CASSQGLASVRGPWGIQYF. CDR3 nucleotides: TGTGCCAGCAGCCAAGGGCTGGCCAGCGTCCGGGGTCCCTGGGGCATTCAGTACTTC.

This clonotype was counted ten times or more. The J gene is TRBJ1-3, the V gene TRBV4-2; D may be TRBD1 (5 bases). Trimming pared 4 bases from V and 1 base from J, leaving 20 bases between. CDR1 LGHNA and CDR2 YNFKEQ come from the germline V gene. The CDR3 runs 18 residues. The CDR3 is CASSPRLGRGKSGNTIYF. DNA of the CDR3: TGTGCCAGCAGCCCTCGACTCGGGCGGGGCAAGTCTGGAAACACCATATATTTT.

This clonotype was observed at least ten times. The chain couples TRBV24-1 to TRBJ1-1, with D uncertain. Trimming removed 4 bases from V and 1 base from J, with 6 bases in between. The CDR3 loop spans 13 amino acids. Germline V lookup: CDR1 KGHDR, CDR2 SFDVKD. CDR3 in amino acids: CATSEGKNTEAFF. CDR3 in DNA: TGTGCCACCAGTGAGGGGAAGAACACTGAAGCTTTCTTT.

This clonotype was counted at least ten times. V gene TRBV12-3 or TRBV12-4 combines with J gene TRBJ2-6, with D possibly matching TRBD1 (6 bases). With 2 bases removed from V and 2 bases from J, the gap between germline ends came to 13 bases. The CDR3 spans 17 residues. The CDR3 spells CASSLQGPFAGANVLTF. The CDR3, as DNA: TGTGCCAGCAGTTTACAGGGGCCGTTCGCTGGGGCCAACGTCCTGACTTTC.

The table lists this clonotype with many counts. This chain connects TRBV12-5 to TRBJ2-2, with D possibly TRBD2 on 6 matching bases. The CDR3 is 14 residues long. V was shortened by 5 bases and J by 5 bases, with 12 bases between the two germline ends. CDR1 is LGHNT, CDR2 FRNRAP, per germline. This CDR3 is CASGLGGRTGELFF. The DNA of the CDR3 is TGTGCTAGTGGTCTCGGTGGGAGGACCGGGGAGCTGTTTTTT.

This clonotype was observed many times. The rearrangement links TRBV4-1 to TRBJ1-1, with D maybe TRBD1 (5 bases). Per germline, CDR1 MGHRA and CDR2 YSYEKL. Between the trimmed V and J ends, which lost 1 base and 1 base, there was a span of 7 bases. The CDR3 loop spans 14 amino acids. Written as DNA, the CDR3 is TGCGCCAGCAGCCAAGTAGACAGGAACACTGAAGCTTTCTTT. As protein: CASSQVDRNTEAFF.

The V call is TRBV7-2, the J call TRBJ2-2, with D unclear. V shed 5 bases and J shed 7 bases, with 8 bases lying between them. The CDR3 runs to 12 residues. Germline V gene lookup returns CDR1 SGHTA and CDR2 FQGNSA. This chain's CDR3 is CASSPTRGELFF. Here the CDR3 DNA reads TGTGCCAGCAGCCCGACACGCGGGGAGCTGTTTTTT.

This clonotype was counted many times. The chain is built from TRBV12-3 or TRBV12-4 and TRBJ1-1; D gene unclear. This CDR3 is built from 14 residues. Between the trimmed V and J ends, which lost 3 bases and 5 bases, there was a span of 13 bases. CDR3 sequence: CASSFYLSGTEAFF. The CDR3, as DNA: TGTGCCAGCAGTTTTTACCTCTCCGGAACTGAAGCTTTCTTT.

This clonotype was recorded many times. This chain links TRBV10-3 with TRBJ1-5; the D is unclear. This CDR3 has 14 amino acids. V dropped 2 bases and J dropped 0 bases, with 5 bases sitting between them. The germline V gene encodes CDR1 ENHRY and CDR2 SYGVKD. The CDR3 region has the DNA TGTGCCATCAGTGAGCCGGATAGCAATCAGCCCCAGCATTTT. As protein: CAISEPDSNQPQHF.

In its sample, this clonotype was seen many times. The CDR3 loop reads CASSYSGSSYEQYF. In DNA form, the CDR3 reads TGTGCCAGCAGTTACTCGGGCTCTTCCTACGAGCAGTACTTC. V usage is TRBV6-5 and J usage is TRBJ2-7; no clear D. This CDR3 comprises 14 residues. Germline V gene lookup returns CDR1 MNHEY and CDR2 SVGAGI. Trimming took off 0 bases at V and 1 base at J, with 7 bases between the two ends.

This clonotype has a count of ten or more. The gene calls are TRBV28 and TRBJ2-7, with 9 nucleotides matching TRBD1. The germline gives CDR1 MDHEN, CDR2 SYDVKM. This CDR3 has 14 residues. V lost 2 bases to trimming and J lost 6 bases; unmatched junction nucleotides: 5. The chain's CDR3 is CASSLLGQGGEQYF. The DNA of the CDR3 is TGTGCCAGCAGTTTACTGGGACAGGGTGGCGAGCAGTACTTC.

Ten or more counts support this clonotype. One base away lies a much larger clone, so this may be a sequencing read error. The chain carries TRBV6-2 or TRBV6-3 and TRBJ2-5, with D perhaps being TRBD1 or TRBD2 (5 bases each). In germline, CDR1 is MNHEY, CDR2 SVGEGT. The CDR3 is 18 amino acids. The CDR3 nucleotides are TGTGCCAGCGGTTACCCAACGGAGACAGTATGGGGGCAAGAGACCCAGTACTTC. Encoded protein: CASGYPTETVWGQETQYF.

This clonotype occurred many times. The V gene is TRBV5-1, the J gene TRBJ1-5; D is unresolved. The CDR3 extends over 13 amino acids. CDR1 SGHRS and CDR2 YFSETQ come from the germline V gene. V shed 1 base and J shed 7 bases, with 9 bases lying between them. DNA for the CDR3: TGCGCCAGCAGCTTGTTACCGGGGCAGCCCCAGCATTTT. Amino acids: CASSLLPGQPQHF.

This clonotype was counted at least ten times. The rearrangement joins TRBV29-1 to TRBJ1-2; D gene ambiguous. CDR3 length equals 14 residues. Germline V gene lookup returns CDR1 SQVTM and CDR2 ANQGSEA. V dropped 0 bases and J dropped 5 bases, with 13 bases sitting between them. CDR3 amino acids: CSVEDHSERYGYTF. CDR3 in DNA: TGCAGCGTTGAAGATCACTCGGAGCGGTATGGCTACACCTTC.

The CDR3 spells CASSVGPETQYF. CDR3 nucleotides: TGTGCCAGCAGTGTCGGCCCAGAGACCCAGTACTTC. V usage is TRBV12-3 or TRBV12-4 and J usage is TRBJ2-5, with D uncertain. The length of the CDR3 is 12 residues. Trimming removed 5 bases at V and 4 bases at J, with 8 bases between.

This chain joins TRBV10-3 and TRBJ1-1; weak D call: TRBD1 (6 bases). Germline-derived CDR1 and CDR2 are ENHRY and SYGVKD. The CDR3 spans 18 residues. V dropped 4 bases and J dropped 4 bases, with 25 bases sitting between them. The CDR3 DNA reads TGTGCCATCAGTGGAAGGCAAAGGGGGGGGCGAGGGTTCACTGAAGCTTTCTTT. Its protein product is CAISGRQRGGRGFTEAFF.

This chain joins TRBV11-3 and TRBJ2-5; 9 nucleotides match TRBD1. Germline V gene sequence: CDR1 SGHNT, CDR2 YENEEA. V lost 3 bases, J lost 5 bases, and 1 base stayed unmatched. This CDR3 comprises 13 residues. CDR3: CASSFGTGETQYF. The CDR3 DNA follows: TGTGCCAGCAGCTTTGGGACAGGGGAGACCCAGTACTTC.

This clonotype has a count of ten or more. The chain uses TRBV20-1 and TRBJ1-3, with a tentative D call TRBD1 (5 bases). Germline V gene sequence: CDR1 DFQATT, CDR2 SNEGSKA (reference sequence). V dropped 0 bases and J dropped 0 bases, with 15 bases sitting between them. There are 17 residues in the CDR3. CDR3 nucleotide sequence: TGCAGTGCTAGAGATTATAGGGGCAGACCCTCTGGAAACACCATATATTTT. Translating it yields CSARDYRGRPSGNTIYF.

In its sample, this clonotype was seen many times. The gene calls are TRBV7-2 and TRBJ2-7; a weak D match, TRBD1 (5 bases). The germline V gene has CDR1 SGHTA and CDR2 FQGNSA. The CDR3 consists of 15 residues. V was pared by 2 bases and J by 7 bases, with 18 bases between. The DNA of the CDR3 is TGTGCCAGCAGCTTATTCCCAGGTACCCAGGGTGAGCAGTACTTC. This codes for CASSLFPGTQGEQYF.

This clonotype appeared a few times. Being one base from a much bigger clone, this may be a read error. V and J are TRBV6-1 and TRBJ1-5; possibly TRBD1 for D (5 bases). This CDR3 comprises 14 residues. Germline CDR1 is MNHNS and CDR2 is SASEGT. Here the CDR3 reads CASAPGGAGQPRHF. The CDR3 nucleotides read TGTGCCAGCGCCCCCGGAGGGGCCGGTCAGCCCCGGCATTTT.